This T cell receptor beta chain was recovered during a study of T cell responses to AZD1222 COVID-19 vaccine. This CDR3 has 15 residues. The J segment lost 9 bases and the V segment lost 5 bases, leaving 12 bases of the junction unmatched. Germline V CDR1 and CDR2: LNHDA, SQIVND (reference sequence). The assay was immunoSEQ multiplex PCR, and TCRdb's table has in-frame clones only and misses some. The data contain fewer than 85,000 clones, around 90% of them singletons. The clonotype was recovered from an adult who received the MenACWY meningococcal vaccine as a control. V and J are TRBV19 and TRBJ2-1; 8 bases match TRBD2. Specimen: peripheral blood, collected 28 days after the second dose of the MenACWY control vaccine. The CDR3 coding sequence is TGTGCCAGTAGTCAAAGCGGGAGAAAGATGGGTGAGCAGTTCTTC. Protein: CASSQSGRKMGEQFF. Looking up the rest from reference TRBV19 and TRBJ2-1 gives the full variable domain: DGGITQSPKYLFRKEGQNVTLSCEQNLNHDAMYWYRQDPGQGLRLIYYSQIVNDFQKGDIAEGYSVSREKKESFPLTVTSAQKNPTAFYLCASSQSGRKMGEQFFGPGTRLTVL.